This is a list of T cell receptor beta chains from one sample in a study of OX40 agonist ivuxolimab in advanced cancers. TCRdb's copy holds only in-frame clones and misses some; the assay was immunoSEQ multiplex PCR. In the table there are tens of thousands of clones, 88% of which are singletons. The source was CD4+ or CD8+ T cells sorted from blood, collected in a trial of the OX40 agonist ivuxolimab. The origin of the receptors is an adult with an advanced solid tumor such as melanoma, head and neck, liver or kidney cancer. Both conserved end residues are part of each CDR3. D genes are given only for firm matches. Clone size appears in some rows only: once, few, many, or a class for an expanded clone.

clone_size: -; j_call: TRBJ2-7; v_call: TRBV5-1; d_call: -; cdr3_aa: CASSLVGGNLYEQYF; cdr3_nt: TGCGCCAGCAGCTTGGTTGGAGGGAACTTGTACGAGCAGTACTTC
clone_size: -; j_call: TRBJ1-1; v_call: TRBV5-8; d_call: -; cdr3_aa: CASSWGRGRSAEAFF; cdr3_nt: TGTGCCAGCAGCTGGGGAAGGGGGAGGTCGGCTGAAGCTTTCTTT
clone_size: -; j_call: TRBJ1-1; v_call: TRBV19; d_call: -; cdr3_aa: CASSGRQSVNTEAFF; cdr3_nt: TGTGCCAGTAGCGGGAGGCAGAGTGTGAACACTGAAGCTTTCTTT
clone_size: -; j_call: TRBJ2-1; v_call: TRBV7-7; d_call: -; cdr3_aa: CASSFFIDPRNNEQFF; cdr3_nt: TGTGCCAGCAGCTTTTTTATTGACCCTAGGAACAATGAGCAGTTCTTC
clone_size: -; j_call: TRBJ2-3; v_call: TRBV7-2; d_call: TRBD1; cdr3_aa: CASSLNTGVSTDTQYF; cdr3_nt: TGTGCCAGCAGCTTAAATACAGGGGTTAGCACAGATACGCAGTATTTT
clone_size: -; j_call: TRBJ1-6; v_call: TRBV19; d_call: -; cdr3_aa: CASTEGYNSPLHF; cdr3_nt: TGTGCCAGTACGGAGGGGTATAATTCACCCCTCCACTTT
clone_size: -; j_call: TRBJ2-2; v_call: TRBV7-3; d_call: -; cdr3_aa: CASSLTGRTGELFF; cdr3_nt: TGTGCCAGCAGCTTAACCGGCCGTACCGGGGAGCTGTTTTTT
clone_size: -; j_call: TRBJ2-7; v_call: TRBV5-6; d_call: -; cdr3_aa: CASSGDNPYEQYF; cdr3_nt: TGTGCCAGCAGCGGGGACAACCCCTACGAGCAGTACTTC
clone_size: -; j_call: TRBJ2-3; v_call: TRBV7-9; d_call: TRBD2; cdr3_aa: CASSLGYGTSADTQYF; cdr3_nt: TGTGCCAGCAGCTTAGGGTACGGGACTAGCGCAGATACGCAGTATTTT
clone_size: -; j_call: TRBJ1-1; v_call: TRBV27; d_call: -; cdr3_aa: CASRPTSGNAFF; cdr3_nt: TGTGCCAGCAGACCTACCTCAGGGAACGCTTTCTTT
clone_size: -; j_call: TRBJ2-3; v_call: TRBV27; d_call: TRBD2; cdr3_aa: CASSSDLGLAGGSYRTDTQYF; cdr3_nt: TGTGCCAGCAGTTCAGACCTGGGACTAGCGGGGGGCTCTTACCGCACAGATACGCAGTATTTT
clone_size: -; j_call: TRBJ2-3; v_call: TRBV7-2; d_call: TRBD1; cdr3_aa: CASSFKITGGPDTQYF; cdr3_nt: TGTGCCAGCAGCTTCAAAATCACAGGGGGCCCAGATACGCAGTATTTT
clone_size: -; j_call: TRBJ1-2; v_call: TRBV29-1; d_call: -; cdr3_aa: CSVGYRTYGYTF; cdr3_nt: TGCAGCGTTGGTTACAGGACCTATGGCTACACCTTC
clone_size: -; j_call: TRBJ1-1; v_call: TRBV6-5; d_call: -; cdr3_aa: CASSYSREGNTEAFF; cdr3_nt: TGTGCCAGCAGTTACTCGAGGGAGGGGAACACTGAAGCTTTCTTT
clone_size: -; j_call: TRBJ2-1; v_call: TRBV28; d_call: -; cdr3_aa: CASSPPSVFEQFF; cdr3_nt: TGTGCCAGCAGTCCCCCCAGCGTCTTTGAGCAGTTCTTC
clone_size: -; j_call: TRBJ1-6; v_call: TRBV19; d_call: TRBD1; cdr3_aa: CASSWTGMGNSPLHF; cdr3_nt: TGTGCCAGTAGCTGGACAGGGATGGGGAATTCACCCCTCCACTTT
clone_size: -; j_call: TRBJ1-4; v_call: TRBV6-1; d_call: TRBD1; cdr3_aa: CASRQGRELFF; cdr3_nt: TGTGCCAGCAGACAGGGGAGGGAACTGTTTTTT
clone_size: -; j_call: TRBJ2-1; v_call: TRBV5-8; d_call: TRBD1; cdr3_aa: CASSLVGGTGGREQFF; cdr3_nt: TGTGCCAGCAGCTTGGTAGGGGGGACAGGGGGCCGAGAGCAGTTCTTC
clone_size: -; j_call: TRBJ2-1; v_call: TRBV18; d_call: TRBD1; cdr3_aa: CASSPIRGFSYNEQFF; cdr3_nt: TGTGCCAGCTCACCAATCAGGGGGTTCTCCTACAATGAGCAGTTCTTC
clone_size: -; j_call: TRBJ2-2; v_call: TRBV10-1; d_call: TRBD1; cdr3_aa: CASSLTWGQGTGELFF; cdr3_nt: TGCGCCAGCAGCCTGACTTGGGGACAGGGGACCGGGGAGCTGTTTTTT
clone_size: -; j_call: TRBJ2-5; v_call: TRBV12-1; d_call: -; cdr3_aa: CASSPSRPGTQETQYF; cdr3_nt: TGTGCCAGCAGCCCGTCAAGACCTGGGACGCAAGAGACCCAGTACTTC
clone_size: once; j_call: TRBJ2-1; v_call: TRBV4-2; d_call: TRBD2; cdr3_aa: CASSQDGGKTSGYNEQFF; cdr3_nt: TGTGCCAGCAGCCAAGATGGGGGAAAGACTAGCGGGTACAATGAGCAGTTCTTC
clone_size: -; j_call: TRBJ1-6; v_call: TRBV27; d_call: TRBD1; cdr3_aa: CASSPGQGADSPLHF; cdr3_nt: TGTGCCAGCAGTCCAGGACAGGGGGCGGATTCACCCCTCCACTTT
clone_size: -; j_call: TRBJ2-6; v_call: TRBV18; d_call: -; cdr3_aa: CASSPASVRSSGANVLTF; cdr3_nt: TGTGCCAGCTCACCCGCCTCGGTCAGGAGCTCTGGGGCCAACGTCCTGACTTTC
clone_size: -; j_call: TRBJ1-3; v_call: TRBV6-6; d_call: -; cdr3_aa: CASSYSSQMGSIYF; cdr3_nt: TGTGCCAGCAGTTACTCTTCCCAAATGGGGTCCATATATTTT
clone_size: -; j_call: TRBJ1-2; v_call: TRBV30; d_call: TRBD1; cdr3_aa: CAWSIGTGIGYTF; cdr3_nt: TGTGCCTGGAGTATAGGGACAGGGATCGGCTACACCTTC
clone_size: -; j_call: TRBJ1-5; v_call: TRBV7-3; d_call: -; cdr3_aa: CASSYPKGMGAGNQPQHF; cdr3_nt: TGTGCCAGCAGCTACCCGAAGGGGATGGGGGCCGGCAATCAGCCCCAGCATTTT
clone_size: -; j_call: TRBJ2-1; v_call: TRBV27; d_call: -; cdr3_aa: CASSLSETRSYNEQFF; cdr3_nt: TGTGCCAGCAGTTTATCGGAAACCCGCTCCTACAATGAGCAGTTCTTC
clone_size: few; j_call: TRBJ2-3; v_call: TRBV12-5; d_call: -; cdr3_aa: CASDSGRPPNGTDTQYF; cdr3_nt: TGTGCTAGTGACTCGGGCCGCCCTCCTAACGGCACAGATACGCAGTATTTT
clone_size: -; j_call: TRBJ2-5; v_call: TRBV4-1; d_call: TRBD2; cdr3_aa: CASSPPGTGGARTQYF; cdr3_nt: TGCGCCAGCAGCCCCCCGGGGACGGGAGGGGCCAGGACCCAGTACTTC
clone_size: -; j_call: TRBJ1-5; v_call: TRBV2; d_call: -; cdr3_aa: CASSEPGQKYSNQPQHF; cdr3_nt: TGTGCCAGCAGTGAACCCGGACAGAAGTATAGCAATCAGCCCCAGCATTTT
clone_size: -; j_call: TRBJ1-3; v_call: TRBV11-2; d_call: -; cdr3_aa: CASSLGGSRLGNTIYF; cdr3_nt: TGTGCCAGCAGCTTAGGAGGCAGCAGGCTTGGAAACACCATATATTTT
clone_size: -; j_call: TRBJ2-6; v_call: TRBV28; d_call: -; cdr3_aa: CASSLRGMGANVLTF; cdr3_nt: TGTGCCAGCAGTTTACGGGGGATGGGGGCCAACGTCCTGACTTTC
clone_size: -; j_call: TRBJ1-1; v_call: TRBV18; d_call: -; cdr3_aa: CASSPDSGTEAFF; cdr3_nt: TGTGCCAGCTCACCAGATTCGGGCACTGAAGCTTTCTTT
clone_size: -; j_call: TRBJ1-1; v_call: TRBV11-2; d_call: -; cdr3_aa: CASSLEASGHHEAFF; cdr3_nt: TGTGCCAGCAGCTTAGAGGCGTCGGGACACCATGAAGCTTTCTTT
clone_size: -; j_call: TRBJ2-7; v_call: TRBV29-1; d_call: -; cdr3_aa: CSVAWEREGEQYF; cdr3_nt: TGCAGCGTTGCATGGGAGAGGGAAGGCGAGCAGTACTTC
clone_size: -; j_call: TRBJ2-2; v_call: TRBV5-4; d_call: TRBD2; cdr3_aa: CASSEAGVGELFF; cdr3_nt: TGTGCCAGCAGCGAAGCGGGGGTCGGGGAGCTGTTTTTT
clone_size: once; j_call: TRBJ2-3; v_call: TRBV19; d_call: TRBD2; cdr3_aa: CASSISGTIADTQYF; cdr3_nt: TGTGCCAGTAGTATCTCCGGGACTATTGCAGATACGCAGTATTTT
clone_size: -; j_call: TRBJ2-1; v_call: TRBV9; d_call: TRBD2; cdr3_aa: CASSPRAGGLNEQFF; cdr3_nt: TGTGCCAGCAGCCCCCGGGCGGGGGGGCTGAATGAGCAGTTCTTC
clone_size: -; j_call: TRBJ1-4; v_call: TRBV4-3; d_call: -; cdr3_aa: CASSLGGRAGEKLFF; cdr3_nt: TGCGCCAGCAGCCTAGGCGGCAGGGCGGGGGAAAAACTGTTTTTT
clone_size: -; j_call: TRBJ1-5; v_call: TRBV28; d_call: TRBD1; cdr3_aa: CASSRGQLGNQPQHF; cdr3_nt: TGTGCCAGCAGCCGGGGACAGCTGGGCAATCAGCCCCAGCATTTT
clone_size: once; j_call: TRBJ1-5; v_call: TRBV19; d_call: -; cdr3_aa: CASSSLPSRTDSNQPQHF; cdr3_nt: TGTGCCAGTAGTAGTCTCCCCTCTCGGACGGATAGCAATCAGCCCCAGCATTTT
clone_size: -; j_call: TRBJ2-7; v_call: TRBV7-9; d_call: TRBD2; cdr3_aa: CASSLLAGGPMAEQYF; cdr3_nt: TGTGCCAGCAGCTTATTAGCGGGAGGGCCGATGGCCGAGCAGTACTTC
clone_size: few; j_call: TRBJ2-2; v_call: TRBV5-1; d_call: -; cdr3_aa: CASSLALKQGNTGELFF; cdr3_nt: TGCGCCAGCAGCTTGGCCCTCAAACAGGGAAACACCGGGGAGCTGTTTTTT